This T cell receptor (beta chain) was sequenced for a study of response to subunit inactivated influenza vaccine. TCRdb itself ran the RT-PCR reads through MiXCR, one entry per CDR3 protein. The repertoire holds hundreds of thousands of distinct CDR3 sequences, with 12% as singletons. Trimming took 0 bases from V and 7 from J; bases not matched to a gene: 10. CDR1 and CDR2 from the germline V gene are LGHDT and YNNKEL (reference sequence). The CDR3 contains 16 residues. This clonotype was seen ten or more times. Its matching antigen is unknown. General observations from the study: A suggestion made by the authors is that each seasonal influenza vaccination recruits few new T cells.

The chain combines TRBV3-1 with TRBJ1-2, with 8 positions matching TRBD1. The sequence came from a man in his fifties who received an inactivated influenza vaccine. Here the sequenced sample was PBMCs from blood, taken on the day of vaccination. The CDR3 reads CASSQDQYPTGAGYTF. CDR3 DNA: TGTGCCAGCAGCCAAGATCAGTACCCGACAGGGGCTGGCTACACCTTC.